A single sample is the source of the 8 T cell receptor beta chains below, sequenced in a study of OX40 agonist ivuxolimab in advanced cancers. The receptor library was made with the immunoSEQ multiplex PCR assay. The immuneACCESS repertoire file appears here via TCRdb, limited to in-frame rearrangements. These files lack a portion of the clones; in checked studies, under half of the deficit traces to unresolved V genes, and the cause of the others is not known. Present in this sample are tens of thousands of clones, about 87% of which were seen just once. Under 2.5% of the sample lies in the top ten. Sequenced here: CD4+ or CD8+ T cells sorted from blood, sampled in a trial of the OX40 agonist ivuxolimab. All receptors come from an adult with an advanced solid tumor such as melanoma, head and neck, liver or kidney cancer.

J is TRBJ2-3 and V is TRBV9, with D perhaps TRBD2 (6 bases). V was shortened by 0 bases and J by 0 bases, with 14 bases between the two germline ends. The CDR3 covers 17 residues. Per germline, CDR1 SGDLS and CDR2 YYNGEE. The CDR3 DNA sequence: TGTGCCAGCAGCGTAGGGGCTAGCGCTTATAGCACAGATACGCAGTATTTT. As protein: CASSVGASAYSTDTQYF.

The chain recombines TRBV6-6 with TRBJ2-2, with D possibly being TRBD1 (6 bases). V lost 6 bases, J lost 1 base, and 15 bases lay in between. Germline V gene data show CDR1 as MNHNY and CDR2 as SVGAGI (reference sequence). CDR3 length equals 16 residues. This CDR3 is CASSLGETGNTGELFF. DNA for the CDR3: TGTGCCAGCAGCCTGGGGGAGACAGGGAACACCGGGGAGCTGTTTTTT.

V and J are TRBV6-5 and TRBJ1-6; TRBD1 matches at 8 bases. CDR1 is MNHEY and CDR2 is SVGAGI in the germline V gene. Trimming took 5 bases from V and 10 from J; bases not matched to a gene: 7. There are 14 residues in the CDR3. The CDR3 DNA reads as TGTGCCAGCAGTCTTGGACAGGGACGGTCACCCCTCCACTTT. Translated, it gives CASSLGQGRSPLHF.

V and J are TRBV5-1 and TRBJ2-6, with 8 bases identical to TRBD1. Germline CDR1 is SGHRS and CDR2 is YFSETQ. CDR3 length: 18 amino acids. J was trimmed by 1 base and V by 1 base; bases with no gene match: 7. As DNA, the CDR3 is TGCGCCAGCAGCTTGCGCCCAGGGGGCTTTTCTGGGGCCAACGTCCTGACTTTC. This sequence encodes CASSLRPGGFSGANVLTF.

This rearrangement joins TRBV5-1 to TRBJ2-3, with a tentative D call TRBD2 (6 bases). V was clipped by 4 bases and J by 1 base, with 13 bases between them. The CDR3 covers 15 residues. The germline V gene has CDR1 SGHRS and CDR2 YFSETQ. Here the CDR3 reads CASSPWGVGTDTQYF. The CDR3, as DNA: TGCGCCAGCAGCCCCTGGGGGGTCGGCACAGATACGCAGTATTTT.

The genes are TRBV9 and TRBJ1-2; D unresolved. V lost 0 bases and J 7 bases, leaving 10 bases between the germline ends. The CDR3 extends over 13 amino acids. Germline CDR1 is SGDLS and CDR2 is YYNGEE. Here the CDR3 DNA reads TGTGCCAGCAGCGTAGTAGAGGGCGCTGGCTACACCTTC. This sequence encodes CASSVVEGAGYTF.

The J gene is TRBJ1-2, the V gene TRBV2; possible D gene TRBD1, 6 bases. Per germline, CDR1 SNHLY and CDR2 FYNNEI. The V and J ends lost 6 bases and 6 bases respectively, with 14 bases between them. The CDR3 contains 13 residues. The CDR3, as DNA: TGTGCCAGCAGCGCTACAGGGACGGATGGCTACACCTTC. Its translation is CASSATGTDGYTF. The variable domain in full, completed from reference TRBV2 and TRBJ1-2, reads EPEVTQTPSHQVTQMGQEVILRCVPISNHLYFYWYRQILGQKVEFLVSFYNNEISEKSEIFDDQFSVERPDGSNFTLKIRSTKLEDSAMYFCASSATGTDGYTFGSGTRLTVV.

The chain employs TRBV12-2 and TRBJ2-5. TRBV12-2 is labeled a pseudogene. This CDR3 region has 17 residues. The CDR3 here is CASRLGGAGGGKETQYF. CDR3 coding DNA: TGTGCAAGTCGCTTAGGAGGTGCCGGGGGCGGGAAAGAGACCCAGTACTTC.